This TCR beta chain derives from a study of shared clonotypes between healthy human individuals. Study-wide results and caveats: The generation probabilities recorded for non-shared clonotypes fell below those of clonotypes shared by all four donors. Researchers found naive subsets generally carried larger estimated richness than memory subsets.

Donation came from healthy HIV-negative adults that had no recent acute infections or vaccinations. Trimming removed 6 bases at V and 3 bases at J, with 14 bases between. CDR3 length: 14 amino acids. CDR1 LGHNA and CDR2 YNFKEQ come from the germline V gene. Regarding this clone: Its specificity is not known.

Libraries were prepared by immunoSEQ multiplex PCR; TCRdb keeps only in-frame clonotypes and omits some of them. The repertoire holds approximately 640,000 clones, about two thirds seen once, with approximately 1.8% in the top ten. The V gene is TRBV4-2, the J gene TRBJ1-2; D gene uncertain. Sequenced sample: memory CD4+ T cells sorted from blood. Subset noted: CD45RA-negative fraction. This receptor was taken from a woman in her 30s in good health. The CDR3 bases are TGTGCCAGCAGTCGCCGAAGGGAGGACTATGGCTACACCTTC. It yields the protein CASSRRREDYGYTF.